The following is a T cell receptor (beta chain) sequence with its context. This clone was detected many times. Its antigen specificity is not known. No much larger clonotype is one base removed from it; base qualities were not supplied. The CDR3 goes from the cysteine to the phenylalanine over 14 residues. Just CDR3 DNA is preserved here, 42 bases in frame from base 1. A distance of 8 bases separates the germline ends of V and J, which lose 5 bases and 0 bases respectively. According to the germline V gene, CDR1 reads KGHSY and CDR2 reads FQNENV. These data belong to a study of beta chain features in type 1 diabetes (dated 2018 in TCRdb). In the study overall: No differences in mean age, gender distribution, total cell number or subset yield were found between patients and healthy donors. Across all samples, about 110 million sorted cells were examined, and cell number per subset correlated strongly with RNA yield. In the study, TCRB repertoires of sorted circulating CD4+ T cell subsets from recently diagnosed type 1 diabetes patients were compared with those of matched healthy donors. Naive and central memory subsets were obtained from all 30 or so donors, but regulatory and stem cell-like memory subsets were isolated from only 8 patients and roughly eight healthy donors. The paper's findings and limits, for the study overall: Because cDNA was sequenced instead of genomic DNA, activated cells with high expression could be over-represented, although the groups did not differ in activation or CD3 levels. Naive, central memory and regulatory TCRB repertoires appeared to be more alike among patients than among healthy donors. In all four CD4+ subsets, TCRB CDR3 length was moderately but significantly shorter in type 1 diabetes patients. At VDJ recombination sites, type 1 diabetes patients had fewer insertions and more deleted nucleotides, which implies abnormalities in thymic rearrangement. PCR may preferentially amplify shorter templates, but because patient and control samples were amplified and corrected together, any resulting skew would affect both groups equally. Because small numbers of individuals were included in the HLA sub-analyses, any influence of HLA type on TCRB rearrangement was left unresolved.

The High Capacity cDNA Reverse Transcription Kit was used to reverse transcribe all of the isolated RNA, meaning that expressed TCRB transcripts were what got sequenced. Deep immunoSEQ sequencing was applied to naive, central memory and regulatory T cell samples, giving an average of roughly 3.6 million total reads per sample. Sorted cells were lysed in RLT buffer and RNA was extracted with DNase-treated RNeasy Micro or Mini kits, depending on cell number. Each cell subset was processed on its own to prevent cross-contamination, while patient and healthy donor samples were processed together. The immunoSEQ multiplex PCR was used to amplify TCRB sequences from cDNA, yielding 87-bp fragments that span the CDR3 region. Amplicons were sequenced on the Illumina HiSeq platform. The source study handled its data this way. Synthetic template baselines were used to correct PCR bias computationally, reads within Hamming distance 2 were collapsed, and singletons that could not be merged were discarded. Reads were aligned against IMGT to assign V, D and J genes, CDR3 length and insertions or deletions at six rearrangement sites. Within each subset, clonotype counts were normalized to the number of sorted cells before true diversity and Gini coefficients were calculated with the tcR R package. The overlap coefficient, calculated on TCRB nucleotide sequences, was used to quantify repertoire sharing. In TCRdb, the immuneACCESS table is reduced to in-frame sequences with V and J assigned. These tables do not hold every clone; where another copy was compared, an unresolved V gene accounts for under half, and the others remain unexplained. V, J and clone size derive from that table, while D and trimming were established from the DNA sequence. The sample table contains 300,000 or so clones; only one count was recorded for less than 9.5% of them. The biggest ten clones account for around 0.44% of the sample.

Each donor gave one peripheral blood draw, approximately 110 mL on average, collected into heparinised tubes. A BD FACSAria II and a panel including CD45RO, CCR7, CD25, CD127, CD95 and CD27 were used to sort naive, central memory, regulatory and stem cell-like memory CD4+ T cells. Purity was above 95% for every sorted population. Right away, PBMCs were isolated by Lymphoprep density gradient centrifugation and were stained directly, with no culture step. So that batch effects would be minimized, each experiment stained and sorted samples in pairs, pairing one healthy donor with one patient. This TCR came from a woman aged 18-29 years in good health. Recombination joined TRBV16 with TRBJ2-1; the D gene assignment is ambiguous. Input material: central memory CD4+ T cells from blood. The CDR3 protein: CASSVPSSYNEQFF. The bases are TGTGCCAGCAGCGTCCCAAGCTCCTACAATGAGCAGTTCTTC.